The source of this T cell receptor (beta chain) is a study of cytomegalovirus exposure and HLA in healthy donors. Study-wide results and caveats: Another analysis was done later, and it associated approximately 18,000 TCR beta sequences with HLA alleles at 0.05 false discovery rate.

Donors were nominally healthy when sampled, though unrecorded immune exposures were likely. This CDR3 comprises 15 residues. Germline V lookup: CDR1 ENHRY, CDR2 SYGVKD. The V gene end was trimmed by 6 bases and the J gene end by 3 bases; junction bases not matched to a gene: 4. As for this clone: Its antigen is unidentified.

The study ran its PCR with 60 Vbeta and 13 Jbeta primers. Here immunoSEQ multiplex PCR was the method, and the copy in TCRdb shows in-frame clones only, minus some. The repertoire includes fewer than 200,000 clones, 70% to 80% of them detected once, and 0.95% to 1.5% sits in the top ten. The clonotype originates from a woman aged 45-59 years in good health and CMV-seronegative. Sequenced sample: PBMCs. The gene calls are TRBV10-3 and TRBJ2-1; 11 positions agree with TRBD2. The CDR3 reads CAIRPGLADYNEQFF. The DNA for the CDR3 is TGTGCCATCAGGCCGGGACTAGCGGACTACAATGAGCAGTTCTTC.